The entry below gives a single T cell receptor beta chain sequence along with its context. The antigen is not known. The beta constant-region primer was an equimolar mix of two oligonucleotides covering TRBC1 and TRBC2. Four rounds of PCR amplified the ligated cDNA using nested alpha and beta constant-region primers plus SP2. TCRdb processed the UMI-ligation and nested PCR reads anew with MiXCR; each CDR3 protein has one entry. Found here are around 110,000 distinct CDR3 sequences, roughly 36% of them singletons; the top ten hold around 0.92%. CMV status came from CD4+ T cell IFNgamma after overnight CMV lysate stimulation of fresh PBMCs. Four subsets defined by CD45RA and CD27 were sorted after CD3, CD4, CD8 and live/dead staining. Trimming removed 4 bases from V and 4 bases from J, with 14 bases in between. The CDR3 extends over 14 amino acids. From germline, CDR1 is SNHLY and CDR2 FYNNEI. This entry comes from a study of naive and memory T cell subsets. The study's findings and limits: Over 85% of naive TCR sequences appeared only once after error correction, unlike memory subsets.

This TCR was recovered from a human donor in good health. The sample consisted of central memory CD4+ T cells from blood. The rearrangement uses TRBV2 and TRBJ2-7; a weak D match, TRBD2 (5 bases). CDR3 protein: CASSVRGRGYEQYF. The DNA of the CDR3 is TGTGCCAGCAGTGTACGGGGTCGGGGTTACGAGCAGTACTTC.